This T cell receptor beta chain was profiled in a study of technical replicates of blood from a few donors (dated by TCRdb to the late 2010s). Receptor libraries were prepared by the immunoSEQ multiplex PCR assay. TCRdb carries this immuneACCESS record with in-frame sequences only. Its versions omit some clonotypes, under half of them owing to an unresolved V gene in the studies checked, with the rest unexplained. In this sample the table shows 75,000 to 95,000 clones, over 90% of which occur a single time. The biggest ten clones account for approximately 0.41% of the sample. From its cysteine to its phenylalanine, the CDR3 spans 14 amino acids. CDR3 DNA is the only sequence kept; it has 42 bases, read in frame from the first base. Deletion took 6 bases off V and 8 bases off J, with a span of 19 bases between the germline ends. CDR1 and CDR2 are drawn from the germline V gene: SNHLY, FYNNEI. This clone occurred once. The antigen it recognizes is unknown. Base qualities are not at hand, and no much larger clone is one base apart.

This sequence was found in a human donor in good health. The sequence links TRBV2 to TRBJ1-2, and the D gene may be TRBD1, 6 bases matching. Material: T cells isolated from PBMCs. The CDR3 region reads CASSSNSGVGGYTF. The nucleotide sequence is given as TGTGCCAGCAGCTCTAATTCAGGGGTAGGCGGCTACACCTTC.